Presented here are 2 T cell receptor beta chains from one specimen sequenced in a study of blood T cell repertoires in COVID-19. Here immunoSEQ multiplex PCR was the method, and the copy in TCRdb shows in-frame clones only, minus some. Of 300,000 to 350,000 clones in the sample, roughly 87% were seen once. The specimen sequenced was PBMCs or T cells enriched from blood (not recorded which). The receptor set was obtained from a woman in her twenties or thirties who had recovered from COVID-19.

V usage is TRBV6-1 and J usage is TRBJ2-7, with D possibly TRBD2 on 5 matching bases. The CDR3 covers 14 residues. Germline-derived CDR1 and CDR2 are MNHNS and SASEGT. V was trimmed by 1 base and J by 3 bases, leaving 10 bases between them. The CDR3 sequence: CASSEDPSSYEQYF. Written as DNA, the CDR3 is TGTGCCAGCAGTGAAGACCCTAGCAGCTACGAGCAGTACTTC.

This sequence joins TRBV28 and TRBJ1-2, with a tentative D call TRBD1 (6 bases). CDR3 length: 14 residues. Germline lookup yields CDR1 MDHEN and CDR2 SYDVKM. V gave up 5 bases and J gave up 5 bases, with 15 bases separating them. As DNA, the CDR3 is TGTGCCAGCAGTGCCCATATAACAGGGTATGGCTACACCTTC. This codes for CASSAHITGYGYTF.